Shown below are 18 T cell receptor beta chains from a single sample sequenced in a study of human CD8 memory T cell subsets (dated by TCRdb to about 2020). For sequencing, a NextSeq 550 was employed. A Human TCR Profiling Kit was used to prepare UMI-labeled 5' RACE TCRbeta libraries. TCRdb reanalyzed the reads, keeping one entry per CDR3 protein sequence and omitting DNA. The table for this sample records about 17,000 distinct CDR3 sequences. The ten largest clonotypes hold about 5.6% of the sample. The sequenced sample consisted of CD8+ stem-like memory T cells (TSCM and TCM) sorted from PBMCs. What this sample's cell subset or site label stands for: stem-like memory CD8 T cells (TSTEM), CCR7+ PD-1- TIGIT-. All receptors derive from a human donor in good health.

The J gene is TRBJ1-1, the V gene TRBV7-8; with no DNA, the TCRdb D assignment of TRBD1 cannot be verified. The CDR3 loop spans 12 amino acids. The germline CDR1 and CDR2 sequences are SGHVS and FQNEAQ. The CDR3 here is CASSFGQIEAFF.

The chain employs TRBV9 and TRBJ2-3. Germline-derived CDR1 and CDR2 are SGDLS and YYNGEE. The CDR3 totals 16 residues. This chain's CDR3 is CASSVGVNPSTDTQYF.

This sequence joins TRBV4-3 and TRBJ2-1; TCRdb's D gene call, TRBD1, goes unchecked for lack of DNA. The CDR3 length is 12 residues. Germline-derived CDR1 and CDR2 are LGHNA and YSLEER. The CDR3 is CASSQERGQLFF.

This chain joins TRBV6-6 and TRBJ1-1; the D call from TCRdb, TRBD1, cannot be confirmed without DNA. This CDR3 has 14 amino acids. Looked up from germline, CDR1 is MNHNY and CDR2 is SVGAGI (reference sequence). CDR3 amino acids: CASSYTGLNTEAFF.

Measured by frequency, this clonotype is medium-sized. This rearrangement joins TRBV4-1 to TRBJ2-1; with no DNA, the TCRdb D assignment of TRBD1 cannot be verified. From germline, CDR1 is MGHRA and CDR2 YSYEKL. This CDR3 is 16 amino acids long. CDR3 sequence: CASSQGAGGTYNEQFF.

The chain combines TRBV19 with TRBJ1-5. Germline V CDR1 and CDR2: LNHDA, SQIVND (reference sequence). This CDR3 has 14 amino acids. The CDR3 here is CASSNIPVNQPQHF.

The rearrangement uses TRBV13 and TRBJ2-1; the D call of TRBD1 rests on TCRdb alone, since no DNA is present to check it. Germline-derived CDR1 and CDR2 are PRHDT and FYEKMQ (reference sequence). This CDR3 is 15 amino acids long. CDR3 sequence: CASSSGTGGENEQFF.

This chain uses TRBV6-6 with TRBJ2-1. Germline assignment: CDR1 MNHNY and CDR2 SVGAGI (reference sequence). CDR3 size: 13 residues. CDR3 loop: CASTREWNNEQFF.

The chain is built from TRBV28 and TRBJ2-7; the D call of TRBD1 rests on TCRdb alone, since no DNA is present to check it. The CDR3 runs to 14 residues. The germline V gene encodes CDR1 MDHEN and CDR2 SYDVKM. The CDR3 sequence is CASSPLTGEFEQYF.

This sequence joins TRBV24-1 and TRBJ1-1; absent DNA, TCRdb's TRBD1 call cannot be checked. CDR3 length: 17 amino acids. CDR1 KGHDR and CDR2 SFDVKD come from the germline V gene. The CDR3 loop is CATSDCADGVIDTEAFF.

The chain is built from TRBV5-1 and TRBJ1-1; absent DNA, TCRdb's TRBD1 call cannot be checked. This CDR3 has 13 residues. The germline V gene encodes CDR1 SGHRS and CDR2 YFSETQ. Here the CDR3 reads CASGTTENTEAFF.

The chain links TRBV29-1 to TRBJ2-7; the TCRdb D gene call, TRBD2, has no DNA to confirm it. There are 15 residues in the CDR3. The germline V gene has CDR1 SQVTM and CDR2 ANQGSEA. CDR3 loop: CSVLDPFRRAYEQYF.

The chain combines TRBV29-1 with TRBJ2-1; TCRdb's D gene call, TRBD2, goes unchecked for lack of DNA. Per the germline V gene, CDR1 is SQVTM and CDR2 is ANQGSEA. This CDR3 is built from 16 residues. CDR3 region: CSVETSGGAYYNEQFF.

The rearrangement uses TRBV19 and TRBJ2-2; TCRdb picks TRBD1, but there is no DNA to check that call. Germline CDR1 LNHDA, CDR2 SQIVND (reference sequence). CDR3 length: 15 amino acids. This chain's CDR3 is CASSTRTGYTGELFF.

By frequency, this clonotype is medium-sized. This chain uses TRBV29-1 with TRBJ2-7; with no DNA, the TCRdb D assignment of TRBD1 cannot be verified. Germline-derived CDR1 and CDR2 are SQVTM and ANQGSEA. The CDR3 runs 13 residues. The CDR3 here is CSARGGQGREQYF.

The V gene is TRBV7-9, the J gene TRBJ1-4. This CDR3 contains 14 residues. Per germline, CDR1 SEHNR and CDR2 FQNEAQ (reference sequence). CDR3 region: CASSLAWEGEKLFF.

The chain recombines TRBV25-1 with TRBJ1-2. From germline, CDR1 is MGHDK and CDR2 SYGVNS. The CDR3 contains 11 residues. The CDR3 sequence is CASGREGSSTF.

V and J are TRBV11-2 and TRBJ1-1; the TCRdb call, TRBD1, lacks DNA for checking. There are 16 residues in the CDR3. Germline values: CDR1 SGHAT, CDR2 FQNNGV. The CDR3 protein is CASSLEGAGTSPEAFF.